The entry below describes one T cell receptor (beta chain). Its antigen is unknown. No much larger clone exists at a distance of one base, and base qualities are not known. The sample's treatment or condition label is to be understood as: in vitro stimulation with specific CMV peptide epitopes to enrich CMV-specific T cells. The sample originates from a study of T cell repertoires in cytomegalovirus infection (dated by TCRdb to the late 2010s). Concerning the study at large: Recently identified HLA-C-restricted CMV epitopes, whose presentation resists viral immunomodulation, were targeted by peptide stimulations together with well-studied HLA-B-restricted epitopes. Because public TCR beta signatures pointed to carriage of CMV infection together with the matching HLA type, the HLA type of each donor mattered for the analysis.

TCRdb shows the sequencer as Illumina HiSeq 1500. TCRdb's own reprocessing of the public reads used fastp at Q25 and MiXCR and kept productive beta chains. Entries are consolidated by CDR3 protein sequence, retaining the most common genes and DNA. This sample lists around 900,000 distinct CDR3 sequences; approximately 31% were detected once. The top ten constitute over 10% of the sample. Overall study results and their limits: The ex vivo response was dominated by HLA-C-restricted CMV-specific TCR beta clonotypes, which also provided the single most frequent clonotype in two of eight donors. In both this cohort and an independent cohort of over 350 donors, the cumulative frequency of public TCR beta family members distinguished carriers of CMV infection plus the relevant HLA type.

The sample here was cultured CD8+ T cells from PBMCs, taken from culture after CMV antigen stimulation. This clonotype originated in a human donor in good health (CMV status not recorded). Some clones in this sample may be carry-over from other donors' samples.

CDR3 region: CASSYGGRGTEAFF. The sequenced DNA: TGTGCCAGCAGTTATGGGGGCCGCGGGACTGAAGCTTTCTTT. The chain uses TRBV6-1 and TRBJ1-1; a weak D assignment points to TRBD1 (6 bases agree). The CDR3 runs 14 amino acids, cysteine and phenylalanine included. Just the 42-base CDR3 DNA is kept, in frame starting at base 1. V is reduced by 5 bases and J by 5 bases, leaving a spacing of 15 bases between them. Looking up the germline V gene yields CDR1 MNHNS and CDR2 SASEGT.